These 5 T cell receptor beta chains were all obtained from the same sample, sequenced in a study of blood T cell repertoires in COVID-19. Only in-frame clones appear in the TCRdb table, and some are missing; sequencing was by immunoSEQ multiplex PCR. The profile shows about 140,000 clones, about 85% of them singletons. The material sequenced was peripheral blood. The receptors were sampled from a human donor in a cohort sampled during active COVID-19.

J is TRBJ2-1 and V is TRBV20-1; 8 bases map to TRBD1. CDR1 DFQATT and CDR2 SNEGSKA come from the germline V gene (reference sequence). CDR3 length: 14 residues. V lost 3 bases, J lost 6 bases, and 7 bases stayed unmatched. The CDR3 is CSASGQGAPNEQFF. DNA of the CDR3: TGCAGTGCTAGTGGGCAGGGGGCGCCCAATGAGCAGTTCTTC.

This clone came up a few times. The chain combines TRBV2 with TRBJ2-7; 13 nucleotides match TRBD2. V lost 7 bases, J lost 5 bases, and 14 bases stayed unmatched. This CDR3 is built from 17 residues. CDR1 SNHLY and CDR2 FYNNEI come from the germline V gene. CDR3 sequence (DNA): TGTGCCAGCAAGGACTCCGGACTAGCGGGAGTGTCAAACGAGCAGTACTTC. Translating gives CASKDSGLAGVSNEQYF.

This chain links TRBV10-3 with TRBJ1-5, with D possibly being TRBD1 (6 bases). The V gene's germline CDR1 is ENHRY and CDR2 SYGVKD. The germline V and J ends were trimmed by 6 bases and 7 bases, with 16 bases remaining between them. The CDR3 runs to 14 residues. The CDR3 loop reads CAISAQGEGQPQHF. The CDR3 DNA is TGTGCCATCAGCGCACAGGGAGAAGGACAGCCCCAGCATTTT.

The chain recombines TRBV5-4 with TRBJ2-1, with a tentative D call TRBD2 (5 bases). Trimming removed 2 bases at V and 7 bases at J, with 13 bases between. CDR1 SGHNT and CDR2 YYREEE come from the germline V gene (reference sequence). The CDR3 contains 14 residues. CDR3 sequence reads: CASSLRLAGNEQFF. The CDR3 DNA reads as TGTGCCAGCAGCTTAAGGCTAGCTGGTAATGAGCAGTTCTTC.

The chain links TRBV5-4 to TRBJ2-3, with a possible D match to TRBD1 (5 bases). The germline CDR1 and CDR2 sequences are SGHNT and YYREEE (reference sequence). This CDR3 is built from 16 residues. The germline V and J ends were trimmed by 1 base and 4 bases, with 16 bases remaining between them. The CDR3 reads CASSLRRNVGPDTQYF. CDR3 nucleotides: TGTGCCAGCAGCTTGAGGCGGAATGTGGGGCCAGATACGCAGTATTTT. The complete variable domain, with remaining parts taken from reference TRBV5-4 and TRBJ2-3, reads ETGVTQSPTHLIKTRGQQVTLRCSSQSGHNTVSWYQQALGQGPQFIFQYYREEENGRGNFPPRFSGLQFPNYSSELNVNALELDDSALYLCASSLRRNVGPDTQYFGPGTRLTVL.